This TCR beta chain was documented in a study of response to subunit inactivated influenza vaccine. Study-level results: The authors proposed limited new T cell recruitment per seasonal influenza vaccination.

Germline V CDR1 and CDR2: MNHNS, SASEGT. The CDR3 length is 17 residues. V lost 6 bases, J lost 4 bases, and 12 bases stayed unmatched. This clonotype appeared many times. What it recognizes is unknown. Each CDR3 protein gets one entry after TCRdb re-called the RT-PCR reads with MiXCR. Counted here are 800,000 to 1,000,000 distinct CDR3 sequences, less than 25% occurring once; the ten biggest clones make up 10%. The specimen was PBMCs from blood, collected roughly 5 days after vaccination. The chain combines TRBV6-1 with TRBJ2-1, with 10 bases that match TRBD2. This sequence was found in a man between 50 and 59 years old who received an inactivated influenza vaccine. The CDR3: CASSPNLAGDRYNEQFF. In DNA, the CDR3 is TGTGCCAGCAGCCCAAACCTAGCGGGGGACCGGTACAATGAGCAGTTCTTC.